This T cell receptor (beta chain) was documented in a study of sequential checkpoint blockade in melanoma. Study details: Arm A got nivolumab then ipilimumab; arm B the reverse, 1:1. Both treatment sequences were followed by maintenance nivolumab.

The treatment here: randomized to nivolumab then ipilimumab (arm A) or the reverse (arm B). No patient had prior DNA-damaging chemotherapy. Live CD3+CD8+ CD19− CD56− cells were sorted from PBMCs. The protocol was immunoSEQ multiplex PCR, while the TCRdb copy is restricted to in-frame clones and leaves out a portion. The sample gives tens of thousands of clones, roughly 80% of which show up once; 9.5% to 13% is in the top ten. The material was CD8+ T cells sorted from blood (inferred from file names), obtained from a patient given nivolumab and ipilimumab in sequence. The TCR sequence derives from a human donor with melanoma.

CDR3 loop: CASSSEDRGENTIYF. The CDR3 DNA reads as TGTGCCAGCAGCTCGGAGGACAGGGGTGAAAACACCATATATTTT. The chain joins TRBV9 to TRBJ1-3; 9 bases fit TRBD1. Germline V CDR1 and CDR2: SGDLS, YYNGEE. Germline trimming cut 4 bases from V and 6 bases from J; bases unmatched to any gene: 8. CDR3 length: 15 amino acids.